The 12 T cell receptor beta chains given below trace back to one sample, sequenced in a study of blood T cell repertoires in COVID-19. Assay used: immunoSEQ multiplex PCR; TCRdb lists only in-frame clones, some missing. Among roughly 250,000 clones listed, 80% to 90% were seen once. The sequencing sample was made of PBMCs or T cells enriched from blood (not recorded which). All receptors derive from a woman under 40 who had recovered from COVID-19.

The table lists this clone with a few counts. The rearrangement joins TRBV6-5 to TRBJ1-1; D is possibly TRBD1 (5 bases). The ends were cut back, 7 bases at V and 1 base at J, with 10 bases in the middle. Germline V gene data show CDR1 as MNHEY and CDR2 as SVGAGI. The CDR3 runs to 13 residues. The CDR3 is CASKKTGNTEAFF. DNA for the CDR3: TGTGCCAGCAAAAAAACAGGGAACACTGAAGCTTTCTTT.

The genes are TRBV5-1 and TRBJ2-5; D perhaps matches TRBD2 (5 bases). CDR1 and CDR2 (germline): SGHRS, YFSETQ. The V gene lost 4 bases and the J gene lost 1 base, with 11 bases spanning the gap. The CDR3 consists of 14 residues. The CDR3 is CASSRDGRQETQYF. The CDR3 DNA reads TGCGCCAGCAGCCGGGATGGCCGCCAAGAGACCCAGTACTTC.

DNA of the CDR3: TGTGCCAGCAGCTCCGGGTTGGCCGGGGAGCTGTTTTTT. This translates into CASSSGLAGELFF. The rearrangement links TRBV7-7 to TRBJ2-2, with D uncertain. The CDR3 has 13 amino acids. V was cut by 4 bases and J by 6 bases, with 9 bases left in between. Germline V gene lookup returns CDR1 SSHAT and CDR2 FNYEAQ (reference sequence).

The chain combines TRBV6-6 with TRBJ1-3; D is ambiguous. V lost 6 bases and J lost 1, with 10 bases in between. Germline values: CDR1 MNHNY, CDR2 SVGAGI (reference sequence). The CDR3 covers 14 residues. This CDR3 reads CASSNSLSGNTIYF. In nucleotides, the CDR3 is TGTGCCAGCAGCAACAGTCTGTCTGGAAACACCATATATTTT.

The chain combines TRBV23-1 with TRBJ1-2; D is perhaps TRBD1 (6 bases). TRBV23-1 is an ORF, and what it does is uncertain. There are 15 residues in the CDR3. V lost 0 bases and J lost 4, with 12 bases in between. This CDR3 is CASSQSNRASYGYTF. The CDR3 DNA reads TGCGCCAGCAGTCAATCGAACAGGGCTAGCTATGGCTACACCTTC.

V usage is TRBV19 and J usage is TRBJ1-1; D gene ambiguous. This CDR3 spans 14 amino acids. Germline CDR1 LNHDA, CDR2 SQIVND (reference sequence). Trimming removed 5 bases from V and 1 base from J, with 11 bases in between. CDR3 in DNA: TGTGCCAGTAGTCCCCCGGGAGCGAACACTGAAGCTTTCTTT. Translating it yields CASSPPGANTEAFF.

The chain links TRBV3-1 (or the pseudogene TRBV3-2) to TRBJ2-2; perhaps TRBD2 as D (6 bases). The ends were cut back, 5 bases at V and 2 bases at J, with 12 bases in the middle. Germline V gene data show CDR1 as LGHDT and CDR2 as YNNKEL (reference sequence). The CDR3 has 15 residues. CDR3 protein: CASSSGTYNTGELFF. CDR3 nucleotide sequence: TGTGCCAGCAGCTCCGGGACTTATAACACCGGGGAGCTGTTTTTT.

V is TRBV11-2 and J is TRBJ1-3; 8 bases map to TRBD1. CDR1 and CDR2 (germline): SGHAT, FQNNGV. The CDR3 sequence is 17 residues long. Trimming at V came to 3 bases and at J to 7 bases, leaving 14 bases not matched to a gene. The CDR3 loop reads CASSFETGATSWNTIYF. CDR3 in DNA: TGTGCCAGCAGCTTCGAGACAGGGGCGACCAGCTGGAACACCATATATTTT. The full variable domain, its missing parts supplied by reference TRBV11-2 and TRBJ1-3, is EAGVAQSPRYKIIEKRQSVAFWCNPISGHATLYWYQQILGQGPKLLIQFQNNGVVDDSQLPKDRFSAERLKGVDSTLKIQPAKLEDSAVYLCASSFETGATSWNTIYFGEGSWLTVV.

The CDR3 is CASSQDGSTGRKLFF. The CDR3 coding sequence is TGCGCCAGCAGCCAAGATGGATCAACAGGAAGAAAACTGTTTTTT. This chain joins TRBV4-1 and TRBJ1-4, with D possibly matching TRBD1 (5 bases). The germline V gene has CDR1 MGHRA and CDR2 YSYEKL. V was trimmed by 0 bases and J by 10 bases, leaving 15 bases between them. The CDR3 is made up of 15 amino acids.

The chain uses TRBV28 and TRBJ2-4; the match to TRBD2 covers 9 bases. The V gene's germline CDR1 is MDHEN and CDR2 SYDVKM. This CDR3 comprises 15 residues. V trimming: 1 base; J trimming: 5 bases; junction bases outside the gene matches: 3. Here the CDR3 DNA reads TGTGCCAGCAGTTTATACGCTAGCGGGGAAAACATTCAGTACTTC. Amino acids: CASSLYASGENIQYF.

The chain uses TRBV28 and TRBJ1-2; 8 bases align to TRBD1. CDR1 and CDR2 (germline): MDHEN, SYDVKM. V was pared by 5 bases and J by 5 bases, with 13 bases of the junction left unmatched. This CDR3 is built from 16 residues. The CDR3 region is CASSPGTGRSGYGYTF. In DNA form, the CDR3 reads TGTGCCAGCAGTCCCGGGACAGGAAGATCCGGTTATGGCTACACCTTC.

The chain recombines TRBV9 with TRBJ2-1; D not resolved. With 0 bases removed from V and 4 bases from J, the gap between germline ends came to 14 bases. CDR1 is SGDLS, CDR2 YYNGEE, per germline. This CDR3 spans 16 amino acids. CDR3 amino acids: CASSVGLEPSYNEQFF. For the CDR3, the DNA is TGTGCCAGCAGCGTAGGGCTAGAACCCTCGTACAATGAGCAGTTCTTC.